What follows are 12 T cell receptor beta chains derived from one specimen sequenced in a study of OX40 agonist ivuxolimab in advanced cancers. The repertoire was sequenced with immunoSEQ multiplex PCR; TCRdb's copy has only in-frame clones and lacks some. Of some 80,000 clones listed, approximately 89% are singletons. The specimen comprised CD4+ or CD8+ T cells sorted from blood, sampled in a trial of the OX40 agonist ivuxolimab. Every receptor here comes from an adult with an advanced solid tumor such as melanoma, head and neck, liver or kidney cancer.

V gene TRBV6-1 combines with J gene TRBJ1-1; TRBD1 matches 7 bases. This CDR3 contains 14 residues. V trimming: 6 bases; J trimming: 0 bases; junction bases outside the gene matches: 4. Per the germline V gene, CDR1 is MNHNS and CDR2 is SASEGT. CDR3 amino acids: CASRLQGMNTEAFF. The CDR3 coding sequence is TGTGCCAGCAGACTACAGGGGATGAACACTGAAGCTTTCTTT.

The CDR3 is CASTPGPGNQPQHF. CDR3 nucleotide sequence: TGTGCCAGTACCCCGGGTCCGGGAAATCAGCCCCAGCATTTT. V is TRBV19 and J is TRBJ1-5, with unresolved D. The CDR3 contains 14 residues. V shed 7 bases and J shed 4 bases, with 14 bases lying between them. Germline V CDR1 and CDR2: LNHDA, SQIVND (reference sequence).

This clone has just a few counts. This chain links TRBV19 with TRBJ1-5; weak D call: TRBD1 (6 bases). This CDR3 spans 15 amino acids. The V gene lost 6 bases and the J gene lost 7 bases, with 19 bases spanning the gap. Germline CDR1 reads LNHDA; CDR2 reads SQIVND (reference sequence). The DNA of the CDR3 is TGTGCCAGTAGCCTCCAAGGACGTACAGGGCAGCCCCAGCATTTT. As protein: CASSLQGRTGQPQHF.

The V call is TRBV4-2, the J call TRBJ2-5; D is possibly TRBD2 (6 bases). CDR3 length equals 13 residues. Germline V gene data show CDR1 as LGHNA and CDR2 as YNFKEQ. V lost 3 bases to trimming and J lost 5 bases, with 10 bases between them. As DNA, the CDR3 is TGTGCCAGCAGCCAGGGGAGGAGGGAGACCCAGTACTTC. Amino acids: CASSQGRRETQYF.

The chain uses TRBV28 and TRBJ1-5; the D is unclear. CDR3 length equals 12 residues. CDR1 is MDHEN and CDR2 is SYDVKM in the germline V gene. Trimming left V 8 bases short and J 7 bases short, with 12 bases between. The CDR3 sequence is CASAWAGQPQHF. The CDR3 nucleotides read TGTGCCAGCGCCTGGGCAGGCCAGCCCCAGCATTTT. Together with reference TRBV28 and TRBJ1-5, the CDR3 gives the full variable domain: DVKVTQSSRYLVKRTGEKVFLECVQDMDHENMFWYRQDPGLGLRLIYFSYDVKMKEKGDIPEGYSVSREKKERFSLILESASTNQTSMYLCASAWAGQPQHFGDGTRLSIL.

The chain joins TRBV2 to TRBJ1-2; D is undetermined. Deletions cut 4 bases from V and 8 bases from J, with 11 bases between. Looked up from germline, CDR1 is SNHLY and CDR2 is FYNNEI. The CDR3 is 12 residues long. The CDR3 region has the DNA TGTGCCAGCAGTGCGGACCGAGACGGCTACACCTTC. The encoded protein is CASSADRDGYTF.

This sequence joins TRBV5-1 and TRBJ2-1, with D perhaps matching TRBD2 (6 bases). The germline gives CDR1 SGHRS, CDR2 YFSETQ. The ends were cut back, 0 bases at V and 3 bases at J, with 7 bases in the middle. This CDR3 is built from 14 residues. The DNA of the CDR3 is TGCGCCAGCAGCTTGGTCGGGGGCTACAATGAGCAGTTCTTC. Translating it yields CASSLVGGYNEQFF.

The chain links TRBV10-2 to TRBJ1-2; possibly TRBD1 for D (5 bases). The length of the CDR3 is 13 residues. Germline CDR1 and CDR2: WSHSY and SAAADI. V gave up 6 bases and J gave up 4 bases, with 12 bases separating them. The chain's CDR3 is CASSRQPRYGYTF. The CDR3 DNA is TGCGCCAGCAGCAGACAGCCCCGCTATGGCTACACCTTC.

This chain's CDR3 is CASTPVGGLNEKLFF. CDR3 nucleotides: TGCGCCAGCACCCCGGTGGGGGGACTGAATGAAAAACTGTTTTTT. The chain employs TRBV5-1 and TRBJ1-4, with D possibly TRBD1 on 5 matching bases. The CDR3 totals 15 residues. The germline V gene encodes CDR1 SGHRS and CDR2 YFSETQ. The V end lost 6 bases, the J end lost 5 bases, and 17 bases lay between the germline ends.

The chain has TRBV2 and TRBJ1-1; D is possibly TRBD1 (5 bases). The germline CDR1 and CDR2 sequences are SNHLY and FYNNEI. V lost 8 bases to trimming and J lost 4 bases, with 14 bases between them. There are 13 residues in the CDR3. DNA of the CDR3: TGTGCCAGCTCGGGACGGCCGAGCACTGAAGCTTTCTTT. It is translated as CASSGRPSTEAFF.

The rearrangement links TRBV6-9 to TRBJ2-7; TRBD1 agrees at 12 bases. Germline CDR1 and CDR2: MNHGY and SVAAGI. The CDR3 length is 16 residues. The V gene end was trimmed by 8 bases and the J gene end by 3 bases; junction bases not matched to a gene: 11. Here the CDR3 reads CASPILGDRGLYEQYF. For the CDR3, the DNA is TGTGCCAGCCCTATCCTGGGGGACAGGGGGCTCTACGAGCAGTACTTC.

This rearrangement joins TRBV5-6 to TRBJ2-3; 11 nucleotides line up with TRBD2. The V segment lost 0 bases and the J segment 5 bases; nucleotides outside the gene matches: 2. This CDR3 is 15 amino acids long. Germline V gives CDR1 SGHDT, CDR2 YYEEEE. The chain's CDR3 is CASSLGLAGGDTQYF. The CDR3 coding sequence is TGTGCCAGCAGCTTGGGCCTAGCGGGAGGAGATACGCAGTATTTT.